One sample yielded the 20 T cell receptor beta chains listed below, sequenced in a study of blood T cell repertoires in COVID-19. This table comes from immunoSEQ multiplex PCR, and its TCRdb copy is limited to in-frame clones, with some not included. The repertoire consists of more than 350,000 clones, with around 91% occurring once and the leading ten covering less than 1.2%. Material for sequencing was PBMCs or T cells enriched from blood (not recorded which). These receptors all stem from a young man who had recovered from COVID-19.

The rearrangement joins TRBV7-8 to TRBJ1-2, with D possibly matching TRBD1 (5 bases). The CDR3 is 13 residues long. The V and J ends lost 6 bases and 8 bases respectively, with 16 bases between them. The germline CDR1 and CDR2 sequences are SGHVS and FQNEAQ. The CDR3: CASSLIQERGYTF. In nucleotides, the CDR3 is TGTGCCAGCAGTCTCATACAGGAGCGAGGCTACACCTTC.

V and J are TRBV19 and TRBJ2-7, with 7 bases that match TRBD2. This CDR3 has 14 residues. V lost 4 bases to trimming and J lost 2 bases; unmatched junction nucleotides: 5. The germline V gene has CDR1 LNHDA and CDR2 SQIVND (reference sequence). CDR3: CASSRASGTYEQYF. CDR3 nucleotide sequence: TGTGCCAGTAGTAGGGCTAGCGGCACCTACGAGCAGTACTTC.

The chain joins TRBV18 to TRBJ2-7; D is uncertain. This CDR3 comprises 12 residues. V was clipped by 3 bases and J by 6 bases, with 9 bases between them. Germline CDR1 is KGHSH and CDR2 is LQKENI. In DNA form, the CDR3 reads TGTGCCAGCTCACCCAGTCCTGGCGAGCAGTACTTC. This translates into CASSPSPGEQYF.

The J gene is TRBJ2-1, the V gene TRBV6-5; D might be TRBD1 (6 bases). CDR1 is MNHEY, CDR2 SVGAGI, per germline. Trimming took 0 bases from V and 5 from J, leaving 11 bases between them. The CDR3 covers 15 residues. The CDR3 DNA reads as TGTGCCAGCAGTTACTCGTCAGGGGCAGACAATGAGCAGTTCTTC. Its translation is CASSYSSGADNEQFF.

V usage is TRBV10-3 and J usage is TRBJ2-1, with D perhaps TRBD1 (6 bases). The V gene's germline CDR1 is ENHRY and CDR2 SYGVKD. CDR3 size: 19 residues. Trimming stripped 0 bases from V and 0 bases from J, with 18 bases between. The CDR3, as DNA: TGTGCCATCAGTGAGTCGTCACGGACAGCACTAAGCTCCTACAATGAGCAGTTCTTC. It encodes CAISESSRTALSSYNEQFF.

The V call is TRBV27, the J call TRBJ1-2; 9 positions agree with TRBD1. Germline V lookup: CDR1 MNHEY, CDR2 SMNVEV (reference sequence). The CDR3 runs to 14 residues. V was pared by 4 bases and J by 4 bases, with 4 bases of the junction left unmatched. CDR3 amino acids: CASSSGQGGYGYTF. The CDR3 region has the DNA TGTGCCAGCAGTTCGGGACAGGGTGGCTATGGCTACACCTTC.

The chain recombines TRBV6-2 or TRBV6-3 with TRBJ2-1; TRBD2 aligns across 16 bases. V was pared by 5 bases and J by 6 bases, with 13 bases of the junction left unmatched. Germline V CDR1 and CDR2: MNHEY, SVGEGT. This CDR3 spans 19 amino acids. In DNA form, the CDR3 reads TGTGCCAGCAGTCGCCTCGGGACTAGCGGGGGGGCTTTAGCCAATGAGCAGTTCTTC. Residues: CASSRLGTSGGALANEQFF.

This chain links TRBV6-5 with TRBJ2-1, with 13 positions matching TRBD2. V was clipped by 2 bases and J by 7 bases; unmatched bases: 5. The germline gives CDR1 MNHEY, CDR2 SVGAGI. The CDR3 has 16 residues. Here the CDR3 DNA reads TGTGCCAGCAGTTACCAACTAGCGGGAGGGCCAAATGAGCAGTTCTTC. Protein product: CASSYQLAGGPNEQFF.

The chain is built from TRBV9 and TRBJ2-3; 9 nucleotides align to TRBD2. This CDR3 region has 20 residues. The trim removed 0 bases at V and 2 bases at J, leaving 16 bases unmatched. The germline CDR1 and CDR2 sequences are SGDLS and YYNGEE. The CDR3 DNA is TGTGCCAGCAGCGTAGGTGGCGGGGGGGCCGGAACGATAAACACAGATACGCAGTATTTT. Translation gives CASSVGGGGAGTINTDTQYF.

The CDR3 is CASSSRETTDPLSTDTQYF. CDR3 nucleotide sequence: TGTGCCAGCAGCTCCCGTGAGACGACAGACCCCCTAAGCACAGATACGCAGTATTTT. This chain links TRBV5-4 with TRBJ2-3, with D perhaps TRBD1 (5 bases). This CDR3 region has 19 residues. Per germline, CDR1 SGHNT and CDR2 YYREEE (reference sequence). V was trimmed by 3 bases and J by 0 bases, leaving 23 bases between them.

This chain uses TRBV19 with TRBJ1-3, with D perhaps matching TRBD1 (6 bases). Deletions cut 7 bases from V and 6 bases from J, with 10 bases between. Germline values: CDR1 LNHDA, CDR2 SQIVND (reference sequence). The CDR3 extends over 12 amino acids. CDR3 amino acids: CASTGGENTIYF. CDR3 nucleotides: TGTGCCAGTACGGGGGGCGAAAACACCATATATTTT.

The rearrangement uses TRBV25-1 and TRBJ2-1; TRBD2 might be the D (6 bases). This CDR3 has 15 residues. Per germline, CDR1 MGHDK and CDR2 SYGVNS. V was cut by 3 bases and J by 5 bases, with 14 bases left in between. CDR3 DNA sequence: TGTGCCAGCAGTGACCCCAGAAGCGGGCACAATGAGCAGTTCTTC. It is translated as CASSDPRSGHNEQFF.

This clone was recorded once. The chain employs TRBV19 and TRBJ2-2; TRBD1 is a possible D gene (6 bases). The CDR3 covers 15 residues. From germline, CDR1 is LNHDA and CDR2 SQIVND (reference sequence). V lost 2 bases, J lost 4 bases, and 11 bases lay in between. CDR3 sequence (DNA): TGTGCCAGTAGTATATACCAGGGGAGCACCGGGGAGCTGTTTTTT. It codes for CASSIYQGSTGELFF.

The CDR3 spells CASSQVGGGETQYF. The CDR3 DNA follows: TGTGCCAGCAGCCAAGTCGGGGGGGGAGAGACCCAGTACTTC. This chain links TRBV4-2 with TRBJ2-5, with 8 bases fitting TRBD2. Germline V lookup: CDR1 LGHNA, CDR2 YNFKEQ. The CDR3 runs to 14 residues. J was trimmed by 4 bases and V by 1 base; bases with no gene match: 2.

CDR3 loop: CASSPRQDGEQYF. CDR3 nucleotide sequence: TGTGCCAGCAGCCCCCGACAGGACGGGGAGCAGTACTTC. This chain uses TRBV3-1 (or the pseudogene TRBV3-2) with TRBJ2-7, with D possibly being TRBD1 (6 bases). The ends were cut back, 4 bases at V and 7 bases at J, with 14 bases in the middle. Germline V CDR1 and CDR2: LGHDT, YNNKEL (reference sequence). This CDR3 spans 13 amino acids.

The chain employs TRBV5-1 and TRBJ2-1; D is undetermined. V dropped 1 base and J dropped 4 bases, with 9 bases sitting between them. CDR3 length: 14 amino acids. The V gene's germline CDR1 is SGHRS and CDR2 YFSETQ. The CDR3 coding sequence is TGCGCCAGCAGCTTGTCGCCGGGTTACAATGAGCAGTTCTTC. Protein product: CASSLSPGYNEQFF.

The CDR3 coding sequence is TGTGCCAGCAGCGTACTTGGACAACGCACAGATACGCAGTATTTT. Translated: CASSVLGQRTDTQYF. The chain uses TRBV28 and TRBJ2-3, with D possibly matching TRBD1 (5 bases). The V end was cut by 6 bases, the J end by 1 base, with 14 bases between. The CDR3 has 15 residues. Germline lookup yields CDR1 MDHEN and CDR2 SYDVKM.

The J gene is TRBJ2-1, the V gene TRBV4-1, with TRBD2 matching over 9 bases. Trimming took 7 bases from V and 1 from J; bases not matched to a gene: 8. Germline V gene sequence: CDR1 MGHRA, CDR2 YSYEKL. The CDR3 extends over 16 amino acids. The CDR3 loop reads CASKRAGGWSYNEQFF. Written as DNA, the CDR3 is TGCGCCAGCAAGAGGGCGGGGGGGTGGTCCTACAATGAGCAGTTCTTC.

The chain is built from TRBV27 and TRBJ1-2; 10 bases agree with TRBD1. CDR3 length: 17 amino acids. Germline V gives CDR1 MNHEY, CDR2 SMNVEV (reference sequence). The V and J ends lost 9 bases and 3 bases, in that order; junction bases with no gene match: 16. The CDR3 reads CASTITGQGGNHYGYTF. The CDR3 DNA reads as TGTGCCAGTACTATTACAGGACAGGGGGGGAATCACTATGGCTACACCTTC.

This chain joins TRBV6-1 and TRBJ1-5; the D gene is possibly TRBD1 (5 bases). V was pared by 1 base and J by 5 bases, with 15 bases between. Germline assignment: CDR1 MNHNS and CDR2 SASEGT. The CDR3 has 16 amino acids. The DNA of the CDR3 is TGTGCCAGCAGTGAAGAGTGGCCCAGGGAGGATCAGCCCCAGCATTTT. Protein: CASSEEWPREDQPQHF.